The 30 T cell receptor beta chains listed next were all sequenced from one sample in a study of cytomegalovirus exposure and HLA in healthy donors. 13 Jbeta primers and 60 Vbeta primers were used for the PCR. The protocol was immunoSEQ multiplex PCR, while the TCRdb copy is restricted to in-frame clones and leaves out a portion. The repertoire has 150,000 to 170,000 clones, around 84% of them found once; the top ten carry around 5.2%. The source material was PBMCs. The receptors stem from a woman aged 40 to 50 in good health and CMV-seropositive.

V is TRBV18 and J is TRBJ1-1; 7 bases align to TRBD1. The CDR3 length is 15 residues. Per germline, CDR1 KGHSH and CDR2 LQKENI. V lost 7 bases, J lost 6 bases, and 14 bases stayed unmatched. CDR3 nucleotide sequence: TGTGCCAGCTGGCGCTCAGGGGGAAGTTATTCTGAAGCTTTCTTT. Its protein product is CASWRSGGSYSEAFF. Looking up the rest from reference TRBV18 and TRBJ1-1 gives the full variable domain: NAGVMQNPRHLVRRRGQEARLRCSPMKGHSHVYWYRQLPEEGLKFMVYLQKENIIDESGMPKERFSAEFPKEGPSILRIQQVVRGDSAAYFCASWRSGGSYSEAFFGQGTRLTVV.

The chain employs TRBV5-6 and TRBJ2-5; 9 bases are shared with TRBD2. The better agreement between TRBJ2-7 and the DNA end casts doubt on the J call. Germline values: CDR1 SGHDT, CDR2 YYEEEE. This CDR3 has 14 residues. For the CDR3, the DNA is TGTGCCAGCAGCTTTTCACTAGCGGGTTACGAGCAGTACTTC. As protein: CASSFSLAGYEQYF.

The chain is built from TRBV7-8 and TRBJ1-1; D is ambiguous. The CDR3 is 12 amino acids. V was trimmed by 5 bases and J by 8 bases, leaving 12 bases between them. Germline CDR1 reads SGHVS; CDR2 reads FQNEAQ. The CDR3 DNA sequence: TGTGCCAGCAGCCAGAATAGGAGGGAAGCTTTCTTT. This sequence encodes CASSQNRREAFF.

This clone turned up a few times. The J gene is TRBJ2-7, the V gene TRBV2; 11 bases map to TRBD2. The CDR3 sequence is 13 residues long. Germline V gives CDR1 SNHLY, CDR2 FYNNEI. Losses at the gene ends were 6 bases for V and 8 bases for J; bases not matched to a gene: 6. This chain's CDR3 is CASRPGLADQQYF. For the CDR3, the DNA is TGTGCCAGCAGGCCGGGACTAGCGGACCAGCAGTACTTC.

The chain couples TRBV5-1 to TRBJ2-5; 8 nucleotides match TRBD1. The CDR3 is 16 residues long. V was clipped by 4 bases and J by 2 bases; unmatched bases: 10. The germline gives CDR1 SGHRS, CDR2 YFSETQ. The CDR3 sequence is CASSLRTGQGQETQYF. CDR3 nucleotide sequence: TGCGCCAGCAGCCTACGGACAGGGCAGGGGCAAGAGACCCAGTACTTC. Using reference TRBV5-1 and TRBJ2-5 for the parts outside the CDR3, the full variable domain is KAGVTQTPRYLIKTRGQQVTLSCSPISGHRSVSWYQQTPGQGLQFLFEYFSETQRNKGNFPGRFSGRQFSNSRSEMNVSTLELGDSALYLCASSLRTGQGQETQYFGPGTRLLVL.

The genes are TRBV6-1 and TRBJ2-7; 7 nucleotides match TRBD1. CDR1 MNHNS and CDR2 SASEGT come from the germline V gene. Unmatched junction bases numbered 11, after V lost 7 bases and J lost 5 bases. The CDR3 totals 14 residues. CDR3 sequence (DNA): TGTGCCAGCACCCGGGACAGTGCCCTCGACGAGCAGTACTTC. It specifies CASTRDSALDEQYF.

The chain recombines TRBV2 with TRBJ2-1, with a weak D call TRBD1 (6 bases). V lost 6 bases, J lost 5 bases, and 20 bases lay in between. The germline gives CDR1 SNHLY, CDR2 FYNNEI. This CDR3 spans 16 amino acids. The CDR3 sequence is CASRRARAGDDNEQFF. As DNA, the CDR3 is TGTGCCAGCAGGAGAGCGAGGGCAGGGGACGACAATGAGCAGTTCTTC.

The chain employs TRBV6-1 and TRBJ2-1; D not certain. The CDR3 runs 15 residues. The germline V gene has CDR1 MNHNS and CDR2 SASEGT. V lost 6 bases and J 2 bases, leaving 14 bases between the germline ends. In DNA form, the CDR3 reads TGTGCCAGCAGCCGACACGAGATAACCTACAATGAGCAGTTCTTC. This encodes CASSRHEITYNEQFF.

This chain uses TRBV18 with TRBJ1-3, with no clear D. This CDR3 is built from 16 residues. The ends were cut back, 2 bases at V and 0 bases at J, with 11 bases in the middle. Germline CDR1 is KGHSH and CDR2 is LQKENI. In nucleotides, the CDR3 is TGTGCCAGCTCACCAGGAGCAGACCGCTCTGGAAACACCATATATTTT. It yields the protein CASSPGADRSGNTIYF.

This chain uses TRBV28 with TRBJ2-1, with 9 bases aligning to TRBD2. Trimming removed 2 bases from V and 6 bases from J; junction bases left unmatched: 8. The CDR3 totals 16 residues. CDR1 is MDHEN and CDR2 is SYDVKM in the germline V gene. This CDR3 reads CASSLGGLAGSNEQFF. As DNA, the CDR3 is TGTGCCAGCAGTTTAGGAGGGCTAGCGGGAAGCAATGAGCAGTTCTTC. The full variable domain, with the rest looked up from reference TRBV28 and TRBJ2-1, is DVKVTQSSRYLVKRTGEKVFLECVQDMDHENMFWYRQDPGLGLRLIYFSYDVKMKEKGDIPEGYSVSREKKERFSLILESASTNQTSMYLCASSLGGLAGSNEQFFGPGTRLTVL.

The chain recombines TRBV6-6 with TRBJ2-3, with D perhaps matching TRBD2 (6 bases). Per germline, CDR1 MNHNY and CDR2 SVGAGI (reference sequence). The CDR3 consists of 13 residues. V shed 6 bases and J shed 6 bases, with 13 bases lying between them. The CDR3 loop is CASREGGSDTQYF. The CDR3 DNA is TGTGCCAGCAGGGAGGGAGGATCGGATACGCAGTATTTT.

This clone was detected once. The genes are TRBV18 and TRBJ1-1; unclear D gene. V lost 3 bases and J lost 5, with 16 bases in between. CDR1 and CDR2 (germline): KGHSH, LQKENI. This CDR3 has 15 amino acids. The CDR3 DNA reads as TGTGCCAGCTCACCGGAGAGGGCATCAAGGACTGAAGCTTTCTTT. Translated, it gives CASSPERASRTEAFF.

This rearrangement joins TRBV7-9 to TRBJ1-1; possible D gene TRBD1, 5 bases. Germline CDR1 reads SEHNR; CDR2 reads FQNEAQ (reference sequence). The CDR3 consists of 16 residues. Deletions cut 5 bases from V and 1 base from J, with 17 bases between. DNA of the CDR3: TGTGCCAGCAGCCCCACTCCGTGGGGGGGGAACACTGAAGCTTTCTTT. It translates to CASSPTPWGGNTEAFF. The whole variable domain, filled in from reference TRBV7-9 and TRBJ1-1, reads DTGVSQNPRHKITKRGQNVTFRCDPISEHNRLYWYRQTLGQGPEFLTYFQNEAQLEKSRLLSDRFSAERPKGSFSTLEIQRTEQGDSAMYLCASSPTPWGGNTEAFFGQGTRLTVV.

The V and J genes are TRBV7-9 and TRBJ2-1; 9 nucleotides align to TRBD2. The CDR3 runs 18 residues. V lost 1 base, J lost 2 bases, and 9 bases stayed unmatched. Germline CDR1 SEHNR, CDR2 FQNEAQ (reference sequence). The chain's CDR3 is CASSLVRLAGNPYNEQFF. DNA for the CDR3: TGTGCCAGCAGCTTAGTGAGGCTAGCGGGGAACCCCTACAATGAGCAGTTCTTC. Full variable domain (missing parts from reference TRBV7-9 and TRBJ2-1): DTGVSQNPRHKITKRGQNVTFRCDPISEHNRLYWYRQTLGQGPEFLTYFQNEAQLEKSRLLSDRFSAERPKGSFSTLEIQRTEQGDSAMYLCASSLVRLAGNPYNEQFFGPGTRLTVL.

This clone has a handful of counts. The chain uses TRBV30 and TRBJ1-5, with D unclear. The germline V and J ends were trimmed by 1 base and 2 bases, with 12 bases remaining between them. The CDR3 covers 15 residues. CDR1 is GTSNPN, CDR2 SVGIG, per germline (reference sequence). CDR3 residues: CAWSGINQGNQPQHF. The CDR3 DNA sequence: TGTGCCTGGAGTGGCATCAATCAGGGCAATCAGCCCCAGCATTTT.

J is TRBJ1-3 and V is TRBV19; D unclear. The CDR3 totals 11 residues. Trimming stripped 10 bases from V and 3 bases from J, with 7 bases between. CDR1 and CDR2 (germline): LNHDA, SQIVND (reference sequence). CDR3 sequence (DNA): TGTGCCACGGGGAATGGAAACACCATATATTTT. It codes for CATGNGNTIYF.

The chain carries TRBV6-4 and TRBJ1-5, with 11 bases that match TRBD1. After removal of 6 bases from V and 7 bases from J, the junction contained 8 bases not matched to a gene. Germline V gives CDR1 MRHNA, CDR2 SNTAGT. This CDR3 spans 15 amino acids. In DNA form, the CDR3 reads TGTGCCAGCAGACCTGGGACAGGGGGTGGCCAGCCCCAGCATTTT. The encoded protein is CASRPGTGGGQPQHF.

The chain joins TRBV5-1 to TRBJ2-1; D remains unclear. V was pared by 3 bases and J by 8 bases, with 15 bases between. CDR1 is SGHRS, CDR2 YFSETQ, per germline. The length of the CDR3 is 14 residues. CDR3 DNA sequence: TGCGCCAGCAGCTCCTTGATCGGGTTTGATGAGCAGTTCTTC. Protein product: CASSSLIGFDEQFF.

This chain connects TRBV6-5 to TRBJ1-6; 8 bases agree with TRBD1. CDR1 is MNHEY, CDR2 SVGAGI, per germline. The V and J ends lost 5 bases and 7 bases, in that order; junction bases with no gene match: 4. The CDR3 totals 14 residues. In nucleotides, the CDR3 is TGTGCCAGCAGTCGACGGGACAGGAATTCACCCCTCCACTTT. Translation: CASSRRDRNSPLHF.

This chain links TRBV30 with TRBJ2-7; D uncertain. Germline V gene sequence: CDR1 GTSNPN, CDR2 SVGIG (reference sequence). The CDR3 runs 12 residues. V lost 3 bases, J lost 4 bases, and 10 bases lay in between. CDR3 in amino acids: CAWSASGYEQYF. The DNA of the CDR3 is TGTGCCTGGAGCGCGTCCGGGTACGAGCAGTACTTC. Full variable domain (rest looked up from reference TRBV30 and TRBJ2-7): SQTIHQWPATLVQPVGSPLSLECTVEGTSNPNLYWYRQAAGRGLQLLFYSVGIGQISSEVPQNLSASRPQDRQFILSSKKLLLSDSGFYLCAWSASGYEQYFGPGTRLTVT.

This chain connects TRBV2 to TRBJ2-7; 8 bases match TRBD2. Germline CDR1 and CDR2: SNHLY and FYNNEI. This CDR3 region has 13 residues. J lost 6 bases, V lost 3 bases, and 4 bases had no gene match. The chain's CDR3 is CASSEGLGREQYF. CDR3 bases: TGTGCCAGCAGTGAGGGACTAGGTCGCGAGCAGTACTTC. Combining the CDR3 with reference TRBV2 and TRBJ2-7 gives the whole variable domain EPEVTQTPSHQVTQMGQEVILRCVPISNHLYFYWYRQILGQKVEFLVSFYNNEISEKSEIFDDQFSVERPDGSNFTLKIRSTKLEDSAMYFCASSEGLGREQYFGPGTRLTVT.

The chain carries TRBV30 and TRBJ1-2; 8 positions agree with TRBD1. The CDR3 is made up of 13 amino acids. V lost 5 bases, J lost 7 bases, and 9 bases stayed unmatched. The germline V gene encodes CDR1 GTSNPN and CDR2 SVGIG (reference sequence). CDR3: CAWRKQGAGGYTF. CDR3 bases: TGTGCCTGGCGAAAGCAGGGGGCGGGTGGCTACACCTTC.

The genes are TRBV2 and TRBJ2-5; D uncertain. This CDR3 has 11 residues. The germline V gene encodes CDR1 SNHLY and CDR2 FYNNEI. V lost 7 bases, J lost 5 bases, and 8 bases lay in between. CDR3 amino acids: CASTPSETQYF. The CDR3 DNA reads as TGTGCCAGCACCCCCTCGGAGACCCAGTACTTC.

This clone was counted between two and nine times. The chain uses TRBV25-1 and TRBJ2-1; 7 bases align to TRBD1. The ends lost 5 bases at V and 2 bases at J; junction bases unmatched: 6. This CDR3 is 15 amino acids long. Per the germline V gene, CDR1 is MGHDK and CDR2 is SYGVNS. As DNA, the CDR3 is TGTGCCAGCAGTCCCTCAGGGGGACCCTACAATGAGCAGTTCTTC. It specifies CASSPSGGPYNEQFF.

V usage is TRBV19 and J usage is TRBJ1-4; 8 nucleotides line up with TRBD1. The CDR3 length is 16 residues. The V and J ends lost 2 bases and 8 bases, in that order; junction bases with no gene match: 10. Germline V lookup: CDR1 LNHDA, CDR2 SQIVND (reference sequence). The CDR3, as DNA: TGTGCCAGTAGTATATCTCAAGGACAGGGCGGAGAAAAACTGTTTTTT. Translating gives CASSISQGQGGEKLFF.

The chain joins TRBV5-1 to TRBJ2-3; TRBD2 might be the D (5 bases). CDR1 and CDR2 from the germline V gene are SGHRS and YFSETQ. V shed 2 bases and J shed 1 base, with 14 bases lying between them. This CDR3 is built from 16 residues. In DNA form, the CDR3 reads TGCGCCAGCAGCTTCTCCGGAGGTGGTGGCACAGATACGCAGTATTTT. This sequence encodes CASSFSGGGGTDTQYF.

The rearrangement joins TRBV7-2 to TRBJ2-7; 10 positions match TRBD2. Germline CDR1 reads SGHTA; CDR2 reads FQGNSA. The V and J ends lost 3 bases and 4 bases, in that order; junction bases with no gene match: 6. The CDR3 runs to 15 residues. The DNA for the CDR3 is TGTGCCAGCAGCTTGTATCCTAGCGGGAGTTACGAGCAGTACTTC. Its protein is CASSLYPSGSYEQYF. The whole variable domain, remainder taken from reference TRBV7-2 and TRBJ2-7, is GAGVSQSPSNKVTEKGKDVELRCDPISGHTALYWYRQSLGQGLEFLIYFQGNSAPDKSGLPSDRFSAERTGGSVSTLTIQRTQQEDSAVYLCASSLYPSGSYEQYFGPGTRLTVT.

The CDR3 DNA reads TGCAGCGTTCTGGCAGGGGGTAGGAATGGCTACACCTTC. Its translation is CSVLAGGRNGYTF. The V and J genes are TRBV29-1 and TRBJ1-2; 7 bases line up with TRBD1. Germline CDR1 reads SQVTM; CDR2 reads ANQGSEA. The V and J ends lost 5 bases and 6 bases, in that order; junction bases with no gene match: 9. CDR3 length: 13 amino acids.

This clone has only a few counts. V is TRBV6-1 and J is TRBJ2-5; a weak D match, TRBD1 (5 bases). The CDR3 runs to 14 residues. Trimming pared 6 bases from V and 6 bases from J, leaving 17 bases between. Germline CDR1 and CDR2: MNHNS and SASEGT. CDR3 sequence (DNA): TGTGCCAGCAGGACCGCAGGCAGGGTGCAGACCCAGTACTTC. It yields the protein CASRTAGRVQTQYF.

The V and J genes are TRBV7-9 and TRBJ2-4, with 10 positions matching TRBD1. CDR3 length equals 16 residues. V was clipped by 5 bases and J by 0 bases; unmatched bases: 4. The germline V gene encodes CDR1 SEHNR and CDR2 FQNEAQ (reference sequence). The CDR3 coding sequence is TGTGCCAGCAGCCCACGGACAGGGGGAGCCAAAAACATTCAGTACTTC. Its protein is CASSPRTGGAKNIQYF.